This T cell receptor beta chain was identified in a study of T cells in Graves' hyperthyroidism and ophthalmopathy. Enrolled ophthalmopathy patients presented with a Clinical Activity Score of at least 3, a NOSPECS grade of at least 4, and disease duration under 3 months. CDR3 length: 14 amino acids. CDR1 and CDR2 (germline): DFQATT, SNEGSKA (reference sequence). With 0 bases removed from V and 1 base from J, the gap between germline ends came to 9 bases. This clonotype was seen a few times. The antigen remains undetermined. Whole-study results and caveats: The majority of expanded thyroid clonotypes above 0.001 also appeared in blood.

TCR beta CDR3 regions were amplified from RNA. First-round RT-PCR of the TCR CDR3 relied on the HTBI primer set. TCRdb analysed the multiplex PCR reads with MiXCR anew, one entry per CDR3 protein. The data show under 550,000 distinct CDR3 sequences, with 20% seen just once and roughly 47% held by the top ten. The chain links TRBV20-1 to TRBJ1-1; no clear D. The material sequenced was blood. The clonotype comes from a middle-aged man with Graves' ophthalmopathy. The CDR3 protein is CSARDLGKNTEAFF. As DNA, the CDR3 is TGCAGTGCTAGAGATCTCGGGAAGAACACTGAAGCTTTCTTT.